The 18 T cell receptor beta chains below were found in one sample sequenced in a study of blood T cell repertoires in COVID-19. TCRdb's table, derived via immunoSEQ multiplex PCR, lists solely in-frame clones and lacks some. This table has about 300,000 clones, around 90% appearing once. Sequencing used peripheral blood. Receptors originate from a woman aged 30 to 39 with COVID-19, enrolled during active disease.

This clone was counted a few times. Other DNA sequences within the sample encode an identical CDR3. CDR3: CSVGRGQETQYF. DNA for the CDR3: TGCAGCGTTGGACGGGGTCAGGAGACCCAGTACTTC. The V call is TRBV29-1, the J call TRBJ2-5; tentative D call: TRBD2 (5 bases). Trimming took 4 bases from V and 5 from J, leaving 11 bases between them. From germline, CDR1 is SQVTM and CDR2 ANQGSEA. The CDR3 runs 12 residues.

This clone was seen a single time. The CDR3 DNA follows: TGCAGTGCCAGTAGCGGGAGTCGGGGGGAGACCCAGTACTTC. Protein: CSASSGSRGETQYF. The chain employs TRBV20-1 and TRBJ2-5; 9 bases map to TRBD2. Per the germline V gene, CDR1 is DFQATT and CDR2 is SNEGSKA (reference sequence). J gave up 5 bases and V 6 bases, and 10 bases lay outside the gene matches. This CDR3 region has 14 residues.

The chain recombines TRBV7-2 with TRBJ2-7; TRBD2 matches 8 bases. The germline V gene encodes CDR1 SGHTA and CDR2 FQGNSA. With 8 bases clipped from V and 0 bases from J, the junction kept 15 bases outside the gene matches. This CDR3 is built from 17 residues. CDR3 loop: CASWNTGGQESSYEQYF. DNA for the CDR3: TGTGCCAGCTGGAATACGGGAGGGCAGGAAAGCTCCTACGAGCAGTACTTC.

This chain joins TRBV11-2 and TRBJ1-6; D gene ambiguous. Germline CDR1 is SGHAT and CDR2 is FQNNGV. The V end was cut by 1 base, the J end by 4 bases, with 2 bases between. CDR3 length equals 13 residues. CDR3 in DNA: TGTGCCAGCAGCTTAGCTTATAATTCACCCCTCCACTTT. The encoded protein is CASSLAYNSPLHF.

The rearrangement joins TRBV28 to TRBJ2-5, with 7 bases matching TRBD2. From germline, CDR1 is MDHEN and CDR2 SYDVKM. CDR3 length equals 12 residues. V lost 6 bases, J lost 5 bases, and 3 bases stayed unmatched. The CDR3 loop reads CASSPGGETQYF. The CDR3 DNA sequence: TGTGCCAGCAGCCCCGGGGGGGAGACCCAGTACTTC.

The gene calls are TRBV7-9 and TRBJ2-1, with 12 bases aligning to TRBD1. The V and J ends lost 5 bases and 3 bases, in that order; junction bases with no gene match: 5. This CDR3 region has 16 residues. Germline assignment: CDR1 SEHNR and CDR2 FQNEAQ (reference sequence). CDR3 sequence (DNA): TGTGCCAGCAGCCCAGGGACAGGGGGCGGCTACAATGAGCAGTTCTTC. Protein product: CASSPGTGGGYNEQFF.

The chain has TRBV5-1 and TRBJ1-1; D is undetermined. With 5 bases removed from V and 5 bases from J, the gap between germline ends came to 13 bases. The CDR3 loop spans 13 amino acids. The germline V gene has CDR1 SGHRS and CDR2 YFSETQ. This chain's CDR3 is CASSQSTGTEAFF. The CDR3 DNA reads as TGCGCCAGCAGTCAAAGCACCGGGACTGAAGCTTTCTTT.

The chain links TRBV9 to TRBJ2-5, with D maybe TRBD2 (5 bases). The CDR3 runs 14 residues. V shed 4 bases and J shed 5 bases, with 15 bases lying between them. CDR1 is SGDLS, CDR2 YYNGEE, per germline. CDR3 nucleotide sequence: TGTGCCAGCAGCTCCCGGACTGGATATGAGACCCAGTACTTC. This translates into CASSSRTGYETQYF. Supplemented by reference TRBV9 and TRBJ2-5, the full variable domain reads DSGVTQTPKHLITATGQRVTLRCSPRSGDLSVYWYQQSLDQGLQFLIQYYNGEERAKGNILERFSAQQFPDLHSELNLSSLELGDSALYFCASSSRTGYETQYFGPGTRLLVL.

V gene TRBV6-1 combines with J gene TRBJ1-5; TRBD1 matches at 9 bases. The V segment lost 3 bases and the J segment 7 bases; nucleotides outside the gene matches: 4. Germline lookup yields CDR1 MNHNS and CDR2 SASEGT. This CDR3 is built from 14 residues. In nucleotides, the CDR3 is TGTGCCAGCAGTGAGACAGGGGGGAGCCAGCCCCAGCATTTT. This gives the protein CASSETGGSQPQHF.

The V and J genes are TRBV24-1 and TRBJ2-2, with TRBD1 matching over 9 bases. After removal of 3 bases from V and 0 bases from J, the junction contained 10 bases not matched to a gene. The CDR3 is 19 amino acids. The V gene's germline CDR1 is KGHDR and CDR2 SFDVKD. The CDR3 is CATSDPGTGPWSNTGELFF. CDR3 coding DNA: TGTGCCACCAGTGATCCAGGGACAGGGCCCTGGTCGAACACCGGGGAGCTGTTTTTT.

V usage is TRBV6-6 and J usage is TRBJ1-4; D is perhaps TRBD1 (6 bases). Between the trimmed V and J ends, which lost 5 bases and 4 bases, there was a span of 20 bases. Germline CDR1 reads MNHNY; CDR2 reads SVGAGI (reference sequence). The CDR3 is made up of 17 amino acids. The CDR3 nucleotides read TGTGCCAGCAGTGGATCCCGTTTGCGGGGGCGTAATGAAAAACTGTTTTTT. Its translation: CASSGSRLRGRNEKLFF.

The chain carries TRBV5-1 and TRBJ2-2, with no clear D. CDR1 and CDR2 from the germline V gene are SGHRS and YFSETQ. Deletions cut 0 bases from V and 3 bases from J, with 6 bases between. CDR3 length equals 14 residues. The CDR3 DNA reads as TGCGCCAGCAGCTTGGGAGGAGACACCGGGGAGCTGTTTTTT. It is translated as CASSLGGDTGELFF.

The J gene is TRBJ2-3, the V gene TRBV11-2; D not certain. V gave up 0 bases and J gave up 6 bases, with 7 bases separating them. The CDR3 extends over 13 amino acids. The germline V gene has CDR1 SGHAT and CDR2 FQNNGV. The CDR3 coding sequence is TGTGCCAGCAGCTTAGATCAAAGCGATACGCAGTATTTT. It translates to CASSLDQSDTQYF. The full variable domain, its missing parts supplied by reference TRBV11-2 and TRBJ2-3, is EAGVAQSPRYKIIEKRQSVAFWCNPISGHATLYWYQQILGQGPKLLIQFQNNGVVDDSQLPKDRFSAERLKGVDSTLKIQPAKLEDSAVYLCASSLDQSDTQYFGPGTRLTVL.

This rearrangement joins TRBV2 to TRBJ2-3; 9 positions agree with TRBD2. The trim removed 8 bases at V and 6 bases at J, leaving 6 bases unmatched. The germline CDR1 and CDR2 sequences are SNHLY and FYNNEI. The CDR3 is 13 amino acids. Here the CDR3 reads CASLAGEGDTQYF. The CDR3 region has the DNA TGTGCCAGCTTAGCGGGAGAGGGGGATACGCAGTATTTT. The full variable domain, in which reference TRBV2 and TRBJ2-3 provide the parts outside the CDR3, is EPEVTQTPSHQVTQMGQEVILRCVPISNHLYFYWYRQILGQKVEFLVSFYNNEISEKSEIFDDQFSVERPDGSNFTLKIRSTKLEDSAMYFCASLAGEGDTQYFGPGTRLTVL.

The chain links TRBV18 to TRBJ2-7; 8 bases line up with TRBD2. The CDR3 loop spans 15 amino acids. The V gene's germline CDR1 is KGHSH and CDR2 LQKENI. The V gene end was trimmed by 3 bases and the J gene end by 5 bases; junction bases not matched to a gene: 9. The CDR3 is CASSPRGGQEDEQYF. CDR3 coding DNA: TGTGCCAGCTCACCTCGGGGGGGCCAAGAGGACGAGCAGTACTTC.

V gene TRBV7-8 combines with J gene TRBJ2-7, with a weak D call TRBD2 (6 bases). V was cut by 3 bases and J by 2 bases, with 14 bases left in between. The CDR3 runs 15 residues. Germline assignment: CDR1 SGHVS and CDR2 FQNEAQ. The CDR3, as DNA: TGTGCCAGCAGCTTCCCCCAGGGACTTACCTACGAGCAGTACTTC. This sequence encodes CASSFPQGLTYEQYF. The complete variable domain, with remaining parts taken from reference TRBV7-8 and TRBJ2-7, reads GAGVSQSPRYKVAKRGQDVALRCDPISGHVSLFWYQQALGQGPEFLTYFQNEAQLDKSGLPSDRFFAERPEGSVSTLKIQRTQQEDSAVYLCASSFPQGLTYEQYFGPGTRLTVT.

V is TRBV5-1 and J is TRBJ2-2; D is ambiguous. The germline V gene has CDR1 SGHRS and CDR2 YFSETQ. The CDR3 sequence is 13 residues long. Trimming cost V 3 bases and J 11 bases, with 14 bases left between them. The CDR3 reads CASSSRTQSELFF. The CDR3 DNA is TGCGCCAGCAGCTCCAGAACCCAGTCCGAGCTGTTTTTT.

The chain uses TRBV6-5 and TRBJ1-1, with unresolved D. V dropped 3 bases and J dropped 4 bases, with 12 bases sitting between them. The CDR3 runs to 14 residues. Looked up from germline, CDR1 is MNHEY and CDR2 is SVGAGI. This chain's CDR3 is CASSYRGAATEAFF. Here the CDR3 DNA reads TGTGCCAGCAGTTATCGAGGTGCGGCCACTGAAGCTTTCTTT.